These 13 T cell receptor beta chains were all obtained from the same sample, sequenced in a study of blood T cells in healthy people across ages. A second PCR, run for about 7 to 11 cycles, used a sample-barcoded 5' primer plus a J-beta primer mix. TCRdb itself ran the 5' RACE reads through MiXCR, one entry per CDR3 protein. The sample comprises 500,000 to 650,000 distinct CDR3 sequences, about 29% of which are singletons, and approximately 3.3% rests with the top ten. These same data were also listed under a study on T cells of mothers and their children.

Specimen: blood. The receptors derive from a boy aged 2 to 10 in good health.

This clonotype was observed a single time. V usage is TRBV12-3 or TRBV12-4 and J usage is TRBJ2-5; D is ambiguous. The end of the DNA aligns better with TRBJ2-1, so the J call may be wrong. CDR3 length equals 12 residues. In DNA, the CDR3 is TGTGCCAGCAGTTTAAACGTCAATGAGCAGTTCTTC. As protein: CASSLNVNEQFF.

The CDR3 DNA follows: TGTGCCAGCAGCTCCCACGTAGTGGGCGTCGGGGAGCTGTTTTTT. This encodes CASSSHVVGVGELFF. This chain links TRBV7-9 with TRBJ2-2; no definite D call. The CDR3 is 15 residues long. Germline assignment: CDR1 SEHNR and CDR2 FQNEAQ (reference sequence). Deletions cut 4 bases from V and 7 bases from J, with 16 bases between.

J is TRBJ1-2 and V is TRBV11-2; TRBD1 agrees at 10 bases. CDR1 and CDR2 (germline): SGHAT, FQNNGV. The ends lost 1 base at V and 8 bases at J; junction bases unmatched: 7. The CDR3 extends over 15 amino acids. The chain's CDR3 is CASSLVSPTGGGYTF. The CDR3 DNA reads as TGTGCCAGCAGCTTAGTGAGCCCGACAGGGGGCGGCTACACCTTC.

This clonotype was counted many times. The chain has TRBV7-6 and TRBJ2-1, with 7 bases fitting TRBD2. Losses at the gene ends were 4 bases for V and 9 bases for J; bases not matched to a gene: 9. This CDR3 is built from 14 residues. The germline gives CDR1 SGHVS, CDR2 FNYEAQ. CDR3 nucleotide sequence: TGTGCCAGCAGCTCTACGATAGCGGGCCCTGAGCAGTTCTTC. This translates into CASSSTIAGPEQFF.

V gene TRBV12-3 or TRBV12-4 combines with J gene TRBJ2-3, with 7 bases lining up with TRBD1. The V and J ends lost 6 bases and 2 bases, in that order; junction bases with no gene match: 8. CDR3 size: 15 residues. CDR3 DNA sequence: TGTGCCAGCAGCCAGGGGGTTGCAGACACAGATACGCAGTATTTT. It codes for CASSQGVADTDTQYF.

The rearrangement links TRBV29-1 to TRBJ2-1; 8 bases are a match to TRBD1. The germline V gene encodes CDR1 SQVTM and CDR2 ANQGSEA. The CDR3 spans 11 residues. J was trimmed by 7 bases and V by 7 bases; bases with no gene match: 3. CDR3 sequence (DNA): TGCAGCGCAGACAGGGGTAATGAGCAGTTCTTC. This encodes CSADRGNEQFF.

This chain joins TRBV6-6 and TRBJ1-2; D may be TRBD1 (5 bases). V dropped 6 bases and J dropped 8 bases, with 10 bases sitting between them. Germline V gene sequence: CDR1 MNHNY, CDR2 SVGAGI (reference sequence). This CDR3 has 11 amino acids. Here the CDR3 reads CASRQVQGYTF. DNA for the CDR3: TGTGCCAGCAGACAGGTTCAAGGCTACACCTTC.

The CDR3 nucleotides are TGTGCCAGCAGTTACCGGCTCAATGAGCAGTTCTTC. It encodes CASSYRLNEQFF. The V and J genes are TRBV6-2 or TRBV6-3 and TRBJ2-1, with D uncertain. Germline loops: CDR1 MNHEY, CDR2 SVGEGT. V gave up 2 bases and J gave up 6 bases, with 5 bases separating them. The CDR3 is made up of 12 amino acids.

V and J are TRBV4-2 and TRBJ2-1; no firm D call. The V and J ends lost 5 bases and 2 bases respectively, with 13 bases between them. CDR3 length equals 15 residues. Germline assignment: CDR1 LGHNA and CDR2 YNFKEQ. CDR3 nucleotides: TGTGCCAGCAGCAGGCTGACGAGCACCTACAATGAGCAGTTCTTC. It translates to CASSRLTSTYNEQFF.

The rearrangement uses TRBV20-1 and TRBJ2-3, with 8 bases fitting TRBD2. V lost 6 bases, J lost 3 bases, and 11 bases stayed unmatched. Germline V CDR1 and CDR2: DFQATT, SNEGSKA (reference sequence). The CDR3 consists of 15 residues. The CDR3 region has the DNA TGCAGTGCGGCGGAGGCCAGCGGGGGTACAGATACGCAGTATTTT. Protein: CSAAEASGGTDTQYF.

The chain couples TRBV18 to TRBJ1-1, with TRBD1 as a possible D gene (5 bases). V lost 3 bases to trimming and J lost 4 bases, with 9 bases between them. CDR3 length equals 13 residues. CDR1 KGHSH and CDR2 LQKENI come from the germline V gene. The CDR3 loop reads CASSPGASTEAFF. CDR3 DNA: TGTGCCAGCTCACCTGGGGCGAGCACTGAAGCTTTCTTT.

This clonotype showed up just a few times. Written as DNA, the CDR3 is TGCGCCAGCAGTGTAAGGACTAGCGGGAGTAATGAGCAGTTCTTC. Translating gives CASSVRTSGSNEQFF. V usage is TRBV10-2 and J usage is TRBJ2-1; 13 bases are a match to TRBD2. This CDR3 has 15 residues. CDR1 is WSHSY and CDR2 is SAAADI in the germline V gene. The ends lost 4 bases at V and 7 bases at J; junction bases unmatched: 4.

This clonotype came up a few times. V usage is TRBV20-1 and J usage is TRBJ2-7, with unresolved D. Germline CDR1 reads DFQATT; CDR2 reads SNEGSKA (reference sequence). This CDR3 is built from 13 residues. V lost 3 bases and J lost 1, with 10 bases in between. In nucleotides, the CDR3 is TGCAGTGCTAGTCTGACGCGGTCCTACGAGCAGTACTTC. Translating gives CSASLTRSYEQYF.